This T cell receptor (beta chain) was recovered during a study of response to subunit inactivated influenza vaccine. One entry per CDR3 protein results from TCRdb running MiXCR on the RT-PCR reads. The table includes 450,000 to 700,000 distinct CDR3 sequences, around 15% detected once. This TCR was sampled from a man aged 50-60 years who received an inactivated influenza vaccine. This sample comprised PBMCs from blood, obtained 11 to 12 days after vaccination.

The CDR3 spells CSVVPVANTDTQYF. CDR3 bases: TGCAGCGTTGTTCCAGTAGCTAATACAGATACGCAGTATTTT. The genes are TRBV29-1 and TRBJ2-3; D is undetermined. Trimming shortened V by 4 bases and J by 3 bases, and 14 bases separated the two germline ends. Germline V gene data show CDR1 as SQVTM and CDR2 as ANQGSEA. The CDR3 runs 14 residues.